Below, 22 T cell receptor beta chains from the same sample are listed, as sequenced in a study of T-cell reconstitution after alpha-beta-depleted transplantation in children. The TCRbeta library was prepared with unique molecular identifiers. A single record per CDR3 protein comes from TCRdb applying MiXCR to the PCR reads. The sample carries hundreds of thousands of distinct CDR3 sequences, over 9.5% recorded once. The specimen comprised PBMCs, sampled before TCRalphabeta/CD19-depleted stem cell transplant. These receptor sequences come from a child aged 2-15 years with inherited bone marrow failure, due to receive a stem cell transplant.

This clonotype was recorded at least ten times. The chain joins TRBV20-1 to TRBJ1-5, with no clear D. Germline V gene data show CDR1 as DFQATT and CDR2 as SNEGSKA (reference sequence). The CDR3 sequence is 13 residues long. Trimming left V 3 bases short and J 3 bases short, with 9 bases between. CDR3 sequence (DNA): TGCAGTGCTAGGGCAGAAAACAATCAGCCCCAGCATTTT. It specifies CSARAENNQPQHF.

V gene TRBV6-2 or TRBV6-3 combines with J gene TRBJ2-5; perhaps D is TRBD1 or TRBD2 (5 bases each). The CDR3 has 12 residues. Germline CDR1 and CDR2: MNHEY and SVGEGT. Trimming left V 6 bases short and J 5 bases short, with 10 bases between. CDR3: CASSYRRETQYF. CDR3 in DNA: TGTGCCAGCAGCTACAGGAGGGAGACCCAGTACTTC.

This clonotype has ten or more counts. V and J are TRBV20-1 and TRBJ2-7, with TRBD1 matching 7 bases. CDR3 size: 14 residues. V shed 6 bases and J 1 base; nucleotides not matched to a gene: 9. Germline lookup yields CDR1 DFQATT and CDR2 SNEGSKA (reference sequence). CDR3 sequence: CSATSGQLSYEQYF. The CDR3 DNA is TGCAGTGCAACTTCGGGACAGTTATCCTACGAGCAGTACTTC.

This clonotype has a count of ten or more. The chain has TRBV28 and TRBJ2-2, with 9 nucleotides matching TRBD2. The germline gives CDR1 MDHEN, CDR2 SYDVKM. V shed 6 bases and J 6 bases; nucleotides not matched to a gene: 8. The CDR3 has 15 residues. CDR3 sequence: CASRVDSGSAGELFF. CDR3 DNA sequence: TGTGCCAGCAGGGTCGATAGCGGGAGCGCCGGGGAGCTGTTTTTT.

This clonotype was counted many times. The chain combines TRBV2 with TRBJ2-1; 12 positions agree with TRBD2. The CDR3 is made up of 18 amino acids. Looked up from germline, CDR1 is SNHLY and CDR2 is FYNNEI. With 7 bases clipped from V and 3 bases from J, the junction kept 13 bases outside the gene matches. The CDR3 DNA sequence: TGTGCCAGCACCTTGGGATGGCTAGCGGGAGGGAACTACAATGAGCAGTTCTTC. It is translated as CASTLGWLAGGNYNEQFF.

Ten or more counts support this clonotype. DNA of the CDR3: TGTGCCACCAGCAGAGCCGGAGGTCTGGCTTCGTACAATGAGCAGTTCTTC. This translates into CATSRAGGLASYNEQFF. The chain has TRBV15 and TRBJ2-1, with D perhaps TRBD2 (5 bases). There are 17 residues in the CDR3. V gave up 1 base and J gave up 4 bases, with 17 bases separating them. Germline CDR1 and CDR2: LNHNV and YYDKDF (reference sequence). Looking up the rest from reference TRBV15 and TRBJ2-1 gives the full variable domain: DAMVIQNPRYQVTQFGKPVTLSCSQTLNHNVMYWYQQKSSQAPKLLFHYYDKDFNNEADTPDNFQSRRPNTSFCFLDIRSPGLGDTAMYLCATSRAGGLASYNEQFFGPGTRLTVL.

The chain recombines TRBV5-1 with TRBJ2-7, with 11 bases matching TRBD2. V shed 4 bases and J 3 bases; nucleotides not matched to a gene: 12. Looked up from germline, CDR1 is SGHRS and CDR2 is YFSETQ. This CDR3 comprises 17 residues. The CDR3 loop is CASSPRKRLAGSYEQYF. The CDR3 nucleotides read TGCGCCAGCAGCCCCCGAAAAAGACTAGCGGGGAGCTACGAGCAGTACTTC.

This clonotype was counted many times. The genes are TRBV20-1 and TRBJ1-4; D remains unclear. From germline, CDR1 is DFQATT and CDR2 SNEGSKA (reference sequence). The V end lost 6 bases, the J end lost 7 bases, and 15 bases lay between the germline ends. This CDR3 has 13 residues. The CDR3 region is CSALGAPGEKLFF. CDR3 coding DNA: TGCAGTGCCCTCGGAGCCCCCGGTGAAAAACTGTTTTTT.

At least ten counts were recorded for this clonotype. The rearrangement links TRBV20-1 to TRBJ1-6, with 7 bases lining up with TRBD1. From germline, CDR1 is DFQATT and CDR2 SNEGSKA (reference sequence). The V gene end was trimmed by 3 bases and the J gene end by 7 bases; junction bases not matched to a gene: 3. The length of the CDR3 is 13 residues. CDR3 in amino acids: CSARTGYNSPLHF. CDR3 bases: TGCAGTGCTAGGACAGGGTACAATTCACCCCTCCACTTT.

V gene TRBV10-3 combines with J gene TRBJ1-4; D is unclear. CDR1 is ENHRY, CDR2 SYGVKD, per germline. This CDR3 contains 15 residues. Trimming pared 0 bases from V and 0 bases from J, leaving 5 bases between. In DNA form, the CDR3 reads TGTGCCATCAGTGAGTCACCTGCAACTAATGAAAAACTGTTTTTT. Amino acids: CAISESPATNEKLFF.

This clonotype was seen ten or more times. The chain uses TRBV29-1 and TRBJ2-1; TRBD1 agrees at 7 bases. The length of the CDR3 is 12 residues. Germline CDR1 reads SQVTM; CDR2 reads ANQGSEA. With 8 bases clipped from V and 3 bases from J, the junction kept 4 bases outside the gene matches. As DNA, the CDR3 is TGCAGCACTCAGGGGGACTACAATGAGCAGTTCTTC. Its translation is CSTQGDYNEQFF.

Only a few counts were recorded for this clonotype. The chain combines TRBV25-1 with TRBJ2-7; the D gene is possibly TRBD1 (6 bases). CDR3 length: 16 residues. Looked up from germline, CDR1 is MGHDK and CDR2 is SYGVNS. Trimming removed 0 bases from V and 2 bases from J, with 14 bases in between. CDR3 protein: CASSEYQAGVPYEQYF. The CDR3 DNA sequence: TGTGCCAGCAGTGAATATCAGGCAGGGGTTCCCTACGAGCAGTACTTC.

This clonotype was counted ten times or more. The chain employs TRBV11-2 and TRBJ1-1; no definite D call. Looked up from germline, CDR1 is SGHAT and CDR2 is FQNNGV. Trimming removed 4 bases at V and 1 base at J, with 10 bases between. The CDR3 is 14 residues long. The CDR3 region has the DNA TGTGCCAGCAGCTCCCGGGGTCGGAACACTGAAGCTTTCTTT. The encoded protein is CASSSRGRNTEAFF.

This clonotype was seen only a few times. The chain links TRBV4-1 to TRBJ2-1; the match to TRBD2 covers 14 bases. The CDR3 length is 16 residues. CDR1 and CDR2 from the germline V gene are MGHRA and YSYEKL. Trimming at V came to 2 bases and at J to 14 bases, leaving 11 bases not matched to a gene. CDR3 sequence (DNA): TGCGCCAGCAGCCAATCCCCGGGACTAGCGGGAGTAGTGGAGTTCTTC. Its protein is CASSQSPGLAGVVEFF.

The chain combines TRBV19 with TRBJ1-2; 7 nucleotides agree with TRBD1. This CDR3 comprises 16 residues. Looked up from germline, CDR1 is LNHDA and CDR2 is SQIVND (reference sequence). Trimming cost V 5 bases and J 2 bases; bases outside gene matches: 11. The CDR3 DNA reads TGTGCCAGTAGTTTTTGGTCGAGGGGGCGGAACTATGGCTACACCTTC. It specifies CASSFWSRGRNYGYTF. Together with reference TRBV19 and TRBJ1-2, the CDR3 gives the full variable domain: DGGITQSPKYLFRKEGQNVTLSCEQNLNHDAMYWYRQDPGQGLRLIYYSQIVNDFQKGDIAEGYSVSREKKESFPLTVTSAQKNPTAFYLCASSFWSRGRNYGYTFGSGTRLTVV.

This clonotype was counted a few times. The chain employs TRBV6-5 and TRBJ2-1, with 9 bases aligning to TRBD1. This CDR3 is built from 17 residues. Germline-derived CDR1 and CDR2 are MNHEY and SVGAGI. The J segment lost 10 bases and the V segment lost 3 bases, leaving 16 bases of the junction unmatched. The DNA of the CDR3 is TGTGCCAGCAGTTATTACCCGGGACAGGGATTATTTTTCGAGCAGTTCTTC. Protein sequence: CASSYYPGQGLFFEQFF.

The chain combines TRBV5-1 with TRBJ2-7; D ambiguous. CDR3 size: 15 residues. CDR1 and CDR2 from the germline V gene are SGHRS and YFSETQ. The germline V and J ends were trimmed by 0 bases and 3 bases, with 13 bases remaining between them. CDR3 DNA: TGCGCCAGCAGCTTGGGTCCGAACTTTTTCTACGAGCAGTACTTC. It translates to CASSLGPNFFYEQYF.

This clonotype was recorded many times. The chain is built from TRBV28 and TRBJ2-6, with TRBD1 matching over 8 bases. This CDR3 region has 15 residues. Losses at the gene ends were 3 bases for V and 4 bases for J; bases not matched to a gene: 2. Germline assignment: CDR1 MDHEN and CDR2 SYDVKM. The CDR3 spells CASSFRGPGANVLTF. In DNA, the CDR3 is TGTGCCAGCAGTTTCAGGGGGCCCGGGGCCAACGTCCTGACTTTC.

This clonotype has a count of ten or more. V and J are TRBV24-1 and TRBJ2-1, with 14 bases matching TRBD2. This CDR3 comprises 15 residues. V lost 7 bases to trimming and J lost 9 bases; unmatched junction nucleotides: 7. Germline V gene sequence: CDR1 KGHDR, CDR2 SFDVKD. CDR3 sequence reads: CATRPGTSGSGEQFF. The CDR3 nucleotides read TGTGCCACCAGGCCCGGGACTAGCGGGAGCGGTGAGCAGTTCTTC.

Comment on this clonotype: Just one base apart from a much larger clone, this may be a read error. The rearrangement uses TRBV10-3 and TRBJ1-4; D not resolved. Germline assignment: CDR1 ENHRY and CDR2 SYGVKD. The CDR3 sequence is 13 residues long. CDR3 in DNA: TGTGCCATCAGTGAGGGTGCTAATCAAAAACTGTTTTTT. This gives the protein CAISEGANQKLFF.

In its sample, this clonotype was seen many times. This chain joins TRBV25-1 and TRBJ2-2; D is ambiguous. Deletions cut 4 bases from V and 4 bases from J, with 10 bases between. Per the germline V gene, CDR1 is MGHDK and CDR2 is SYGVNS. The CDR3 covers 14 residues. Written as DNA, the CDR3 is TGTGCCAGCAGTGCGTTAACACGCACCGGGGAGCTGTTTTTT. This codes for CASSALTRTGELFF. The whole variable domain, filled in from reference TRBV25-1 and TRBJ2-2, reads EADIYQTPRYLVIGTGKKITLECSQTMGHDKMYWYQQDPGMELHLIHYSYGVNSTEKGDLSSESTVSRIRTEHFPLTLESARPSHTSQYLCASSALTRTGELFFGEGSRLTVL.

This clonotype has ten or more counts. The chain joins TRBV9 to TRBJ2-6, with 9 bases aligning to TRBD1. Trimming removed 3 bases from V and 4 bases from J; junction bases left unmatched: 11. CDR1 and CDR2 from the germline V gene are SGDLS and YYNGEE. This CDR3 is built from 18 residues. As DNA, the CDR3 is TGTGCCAGCAGCGGGTTCCGGGACAGGGTGGCAGGGGCCAACGTCCTGACTTTC. Its protein is CASSGFRDRVAGANVLTF.